This T cell receptor beta chain was found in a study of type 1 and type 2 diabetes patients. The CDR3 sequence is 15 residues long. V was trimmed by 11 bases and J by 3 bases, leaving 23 bases between them. The PCR template was genomic DNA. Amplification of the beta chain CDR3 used 30 forward and 13 reverse multiplex primers. TCRdb re-analysed the multiplex PCR reads in MiXCR, keeping a single row per CDR3 protein. Here the sample spans a few hundred thousand distinct CDR3 sequences, around 50% being singletons. The material sequenced was peripheral blood mononuclear cells (PBMCs). The rearrangement links TRBV12-3 or TRBV12-4 to TRBJ2-7; D may match TRBD1 or TRBD2 (5 bases each). The receptor was isolated from a man in his late teens or twenties with type 2 diabetes. In nucleotides, the CDR3 is TGTGCCGGCATAAATAGTGGGACCGCCGACTACGAGCAGTACTTC. Translated: CAGINSGTADYEQYF.